This T cell receptor beta chain emerged from a study of T cells in Graves' hyperthyroidism and ophthalmopathy (dated by TCRdb to the late 2010s). For the wider study: Peripheral blood was sampled at the time of initial diagnosis, prior to any treatment. Whether ophthalmopathy could be predicted prospectively was tested in an independent validation cohort made up of under 20 hyperthyroidism patients plus 17 patients who later progressed to ophthalmopathy. In roughly six Graves' hyperthyroidism patients, the study also compared T-cell repertoires from thyroid tissue with T-cell repertoires from blood. TCR Vbeta CDR3 sequencing of 130 to 150 peripheral blood samples (over 40 ophthalmopathy, under 80 hyperthyroidism and some 17 progressor patients) is reported in the paper. TCR V-J signatures able to tell the groups apart were searched for in a discovery cohort of 90 to 100 patients, of whom approximately 40 had Graves' ophthalmopathy and 57 had stable Graves' hyperthyroidism. After blood sampling, hyperthyroidism patients were treated with methimazole at a starting dose of 30 mg daily, and ophthalmopathy patients were treated with high-dose intravenous methylprednisolone. The roughly 91 discovery patients were randomly split 7:3 into training and test sets. The investigation overall reported the following: In cross-validation, a model built on a 13 V-J signature told ophthalmopathy apart from stable hyperthyroidism with 85% to 90% sensitivity and roughly 81% specificity, and in testing the same model reached 80%/75%. Sample size was not statistically predetermined, and investigators were not blinded to group allocation. Most expanded thyroid clonotypes (frequency above 0.001) were also detected in blood, suggesting blood repertoires may reflect thyroid immune responses. In validation, progression to ophthalmopathy was predicted by the model with around 70% sensitivity and 72% to 85% specificity, a median of approximately 6.5 months before onset.

According to the germline V gene (reference sequence), CDR1 reads DFQATT and CDR2 reads SNEGSKA. V trim: 6 bases; J trim: 7 bases; unmatched bases: 9. The CDR3 has 14 amino acids, counting the end cysteine and phenylalanine. The entry retains the CDR3 DNA only, 42 bases that are in frame from base 1. This clonotype was counted at least ten times. No cognate antigen has been identified for it. Per-nucleotide qualities are absent, and no much larger clonotype sits a single base away. Stable Graves' hyperthyroidism was defined as the absence of progression to ophthalmopathy over 18 months of follow-up. Hyperthyroidism patients were newly diagnosed, with disease duration under 2 months, and aged 18 to 65 years. The study excluded patients with uncontrolled infections, other autoimmune diseases, pregnancy or lactation. Clinical symptoms, serum thyroxine and TRAb, thyroid ultrasound, and orbital computed tomography formed the basis for the diagnoses. PBMCs were isolated from 10 ml of fresh peripheral blood by Ficoll-Paque density gradient centrifugation. Trizol reagent was used to extract total RNA, and RNA quality was then checked on an Agilent 2100 Bioanalyzer.

TCR beta CDR3 regions were amplified from RNA transcripts. The first round of RT-PCR for the TCR CDR3 was performed with the HTBI primer set and the Qiagen OneStep RT-PCR kit. Libraries were constructed in a second round of multiplex PCR, after which size selection and purification were carried out. Sequencing of the libraries was done on an Illumina HiSeq2000 using paired-end 100 bp reads. The paper's data handling went like this. SOAPnuke was used to process the raw data, with reads discarded if the reads contained adapters or uncalled bases, had a mean Phred below 15, or lacked an exact constant-primer or identifier match. High-quality paired reads were merged using COPE v1.2.5, and each unique nucleotide sequence was defined as a clonotype. MiTCR v1.1 was used to align the clonotypes against IMGT TRBV, TRBD and TRBJ reference segments. The analysis was restricted to V-J combinations with a frequency above 0.0001, which together covered 99.2% of the repertoires. A TCS score was defined as the ratio between F50 (clonal expansion) and ExV (chaos), using BLOSUM62-based TCRdist between CDR3 peptides within each V-J. Welch's t-statistics and random forest reduced roughly 540 V-J features to roughly 13, which were used in a naive Bayes classifier (R e1071). The public reads were reanalyzed by TCRdb: fastp trimming at Q25, MiXCR alignment, in-frame beta chains only. Every distinct CDR3 protein forms one entry, paired with its most common genes and DNA. TCRdb, not the authors, supplied the V and J calls. The sample table contains 380,000 or so distinct CDR3 sequences; only one count was recorded for over 11% of them. 20% to 25% of the sample is in the top ten clones.

The chain links TRBV20-1 with TRBJ2-2; TRBD1 matches 9 bases in the middle. This receptor was taken from a woman in her 30s with Graves' hyperthyroidism. The sequenced sample was blood. The CDR3: CSAARQGDRGELFF. DNA sequence: TGCAGTGCCGCCCGACAGGGGGATCGCGGGGAGCTGTTTTTT.